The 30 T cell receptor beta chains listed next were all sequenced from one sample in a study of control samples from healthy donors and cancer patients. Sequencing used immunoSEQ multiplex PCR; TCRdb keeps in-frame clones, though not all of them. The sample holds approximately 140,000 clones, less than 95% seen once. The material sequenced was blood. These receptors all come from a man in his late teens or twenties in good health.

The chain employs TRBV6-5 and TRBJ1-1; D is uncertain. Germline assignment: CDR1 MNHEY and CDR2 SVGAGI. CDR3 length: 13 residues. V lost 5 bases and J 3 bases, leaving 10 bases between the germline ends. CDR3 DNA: TGTGCCAGCAGTCAAAGGTTGGACACTGAAGCTTTCTTT. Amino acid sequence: CASSQRLDTEAFF.

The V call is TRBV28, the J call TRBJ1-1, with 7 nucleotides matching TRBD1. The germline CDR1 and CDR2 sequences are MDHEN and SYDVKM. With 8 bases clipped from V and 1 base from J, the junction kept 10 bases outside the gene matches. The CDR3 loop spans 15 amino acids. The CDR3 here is CASGDSGGGNTEAFF. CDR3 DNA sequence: TGTGCCAGCGGTGATTCAGGGGGAGGGAACACTGAAGCTTTCTTT.

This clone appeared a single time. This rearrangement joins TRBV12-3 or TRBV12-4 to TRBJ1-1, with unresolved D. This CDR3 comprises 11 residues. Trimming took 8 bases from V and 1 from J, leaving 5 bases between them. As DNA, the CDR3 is TGTGCCAGCCTACGGAACACTGAAGCTTTCTTT. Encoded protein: CASLRNTEAFF.

The CDR3 DNA sequence: TGCAGCGTAACGGGACAGTCAGCCCTCCACGGCTACACCTTC. This sequence encodes CSVTGQSALHGYTF. V is TRBV29-1 and J is TRBJ1-2; TRBD1 matches 7 bases. The CDR3 is made up of 14 amino acids. The V gene end was trimmed by 6 bases and the J gene end by 8 bases; junction bases not matched to a gene: 15. The germline V gene encodes CDR1 SQVTM and CDR2 ANQGSEA.

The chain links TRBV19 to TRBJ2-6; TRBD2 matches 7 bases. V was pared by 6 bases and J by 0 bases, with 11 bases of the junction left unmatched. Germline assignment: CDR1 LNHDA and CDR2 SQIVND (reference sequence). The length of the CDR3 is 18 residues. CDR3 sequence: CASRGEGQLLSGANVLTF. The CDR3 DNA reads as TGTGCCAGTAGAGGGGAGGGGCAGCTCCTCTCTGGGGCCAACGTCCTGACTTTC.

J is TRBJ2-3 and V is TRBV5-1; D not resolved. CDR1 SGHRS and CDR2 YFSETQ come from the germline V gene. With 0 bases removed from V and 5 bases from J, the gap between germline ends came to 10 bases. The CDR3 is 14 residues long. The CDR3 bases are TGCGCCAGCAGCTTGGCCCACAGAGGAGATACGCAGTATTTT. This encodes CASSLAHRGDTQYF.

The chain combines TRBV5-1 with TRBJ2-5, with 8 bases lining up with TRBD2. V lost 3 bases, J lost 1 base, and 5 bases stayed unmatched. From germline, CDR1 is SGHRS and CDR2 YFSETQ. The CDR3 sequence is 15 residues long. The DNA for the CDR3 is TGCGCCAGCAGCTGGAAAACTAGCGGCCAAGAGACCCAGTACTTC. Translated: CASSWKTSGQETQYF.

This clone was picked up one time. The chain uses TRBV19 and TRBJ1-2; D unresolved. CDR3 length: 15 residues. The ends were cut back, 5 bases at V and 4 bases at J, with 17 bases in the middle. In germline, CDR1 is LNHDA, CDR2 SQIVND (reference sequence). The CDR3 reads CASSPYSEQFYGYTF. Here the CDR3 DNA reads TGTGCCAGTAGTCCCTACTCCGAACAGTTCTATGGCTACACCTTC.

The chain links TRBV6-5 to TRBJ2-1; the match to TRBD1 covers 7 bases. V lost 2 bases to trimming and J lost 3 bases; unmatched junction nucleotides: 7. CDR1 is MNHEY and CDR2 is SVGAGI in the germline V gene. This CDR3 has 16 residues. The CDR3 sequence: CASSYNTGVNYNEQFF. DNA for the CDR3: TGTGCCAGCAGTTACAATACAGGGGTCAACTACAATGAGCAGTTCTTC.

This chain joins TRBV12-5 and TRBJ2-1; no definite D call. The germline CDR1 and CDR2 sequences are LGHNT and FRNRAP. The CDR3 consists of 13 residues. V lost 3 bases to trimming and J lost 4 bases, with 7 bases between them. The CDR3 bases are TGTGCTAGTGGTTTATTCGGGTACAATGAGCAGTTCTTC. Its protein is CASGLFGYNEQFF.

In nucleotides, the CDR3 is TGCGCCAGCAGCTTGGCGGGCAGGGCTGTCTACGAGCAGTACTTC. This codes for CASSLAGRAVYEQYF. The rearrangement uses TRBV5-1 and TRBJ2-7; D may be TRBD1 (5 bases). CDR3 size: 15 residues. Trimming shortened V by 0 bases and J by 3 bases, and 13 bases separated the two germline ends. CDR1 and CDR2 (germline): SGHRS, YFSETQ.

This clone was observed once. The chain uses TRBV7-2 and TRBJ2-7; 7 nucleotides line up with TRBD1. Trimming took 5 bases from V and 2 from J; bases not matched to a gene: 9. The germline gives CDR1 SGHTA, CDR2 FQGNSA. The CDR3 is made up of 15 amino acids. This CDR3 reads CASSPGTAGPYEQYF. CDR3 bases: TGTGCCAGCAGCCCAGGGACAGCTGGGCCCTACGAGCAGTACTTC.

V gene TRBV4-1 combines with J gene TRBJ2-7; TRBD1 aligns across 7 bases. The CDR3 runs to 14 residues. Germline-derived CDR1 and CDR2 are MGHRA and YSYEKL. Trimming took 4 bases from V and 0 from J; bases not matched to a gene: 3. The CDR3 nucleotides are TGCGCCAGCAGCCGGGACAGATACTCCTACGAGCAGTACTTC. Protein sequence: CASSRDRYSYEQYF.

The CDR3 coding sequence is TGTGCCAGCAGCCCCCCTGCCGGGACAACCTACGAGCAGTACTTC. This encodes CASSPPAGTTYEQYF. V gene TRBV7-9 combines with J gene TRBJ2-7, with D possibly being TRBD1 (6 bases). CDR1 SEHNR and CDR2 FQNEAQ come from the germline V gene (reference sequence). The CDR3 extends over 15 amino acids. Trimming pared 5 bases from V and 2 bases from J, leaving 16 bases between.

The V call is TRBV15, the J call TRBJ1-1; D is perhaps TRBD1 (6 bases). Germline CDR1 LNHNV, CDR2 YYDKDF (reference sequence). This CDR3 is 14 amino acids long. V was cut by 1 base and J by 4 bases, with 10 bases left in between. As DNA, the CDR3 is TGTGCCACCAGCAGAGTGGAGGGGGGCACTGAAGCTTTCTTT. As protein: CATSRVEGGTEAFF.

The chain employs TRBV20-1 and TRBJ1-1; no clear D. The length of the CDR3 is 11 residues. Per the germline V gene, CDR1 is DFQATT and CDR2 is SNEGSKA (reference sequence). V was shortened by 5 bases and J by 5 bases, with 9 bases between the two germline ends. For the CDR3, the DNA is TGCAGTGCTCCTTGGCGGACTGAAGCTTTCTTT. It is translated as CSAPWRTEAFF.

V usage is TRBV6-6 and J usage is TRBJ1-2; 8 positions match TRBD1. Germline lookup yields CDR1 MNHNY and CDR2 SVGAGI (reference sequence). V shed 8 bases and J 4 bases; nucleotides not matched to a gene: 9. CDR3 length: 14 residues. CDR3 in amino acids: CASRLRTGPYGYTF. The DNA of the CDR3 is TGTGCCAGCCGCCTACGGACAGGGCCCTATGGCTACACCTTC.

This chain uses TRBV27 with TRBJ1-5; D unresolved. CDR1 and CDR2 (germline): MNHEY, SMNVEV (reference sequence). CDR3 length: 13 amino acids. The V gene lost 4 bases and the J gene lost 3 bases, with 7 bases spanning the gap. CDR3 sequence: CASSYKHNQPQHF. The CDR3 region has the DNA TGTGCCAGCAGTTACAAGCACAATCAGCCCCAGCATTTT.

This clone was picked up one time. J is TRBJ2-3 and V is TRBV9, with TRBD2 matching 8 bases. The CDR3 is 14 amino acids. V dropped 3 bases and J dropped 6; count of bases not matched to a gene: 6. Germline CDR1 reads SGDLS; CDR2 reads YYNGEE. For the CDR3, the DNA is TGTGCCAGCAGCGCAGGACTAGCAGGGGATACGCAGTATTTT. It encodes CASSAGLAGDTQYF.

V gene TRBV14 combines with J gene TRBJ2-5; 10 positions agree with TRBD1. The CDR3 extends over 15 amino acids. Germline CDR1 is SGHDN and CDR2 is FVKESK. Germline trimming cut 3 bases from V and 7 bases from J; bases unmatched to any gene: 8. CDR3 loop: CASSHLDRGHGTQYF. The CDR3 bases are TGTGCCAGCAGCCACCTCGACAGGGGGCACGGGACCCAGTACTTC.

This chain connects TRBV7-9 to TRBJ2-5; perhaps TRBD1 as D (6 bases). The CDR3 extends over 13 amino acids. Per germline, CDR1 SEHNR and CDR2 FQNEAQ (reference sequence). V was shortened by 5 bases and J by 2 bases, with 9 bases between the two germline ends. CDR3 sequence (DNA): TGTGCCAGCAGCGGTGGACAGCAAGAGACCCAGTACTTC. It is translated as CASSGGQQETQYF.

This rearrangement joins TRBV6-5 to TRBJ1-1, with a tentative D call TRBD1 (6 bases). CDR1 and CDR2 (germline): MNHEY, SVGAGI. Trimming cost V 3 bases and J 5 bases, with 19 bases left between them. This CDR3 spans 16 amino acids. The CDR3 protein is CASSYIWTAKETEAFF. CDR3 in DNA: TGTGCCAGCAGTTATATATGGACAGCGAAGGAAACTGAAGCTTTCTTT.

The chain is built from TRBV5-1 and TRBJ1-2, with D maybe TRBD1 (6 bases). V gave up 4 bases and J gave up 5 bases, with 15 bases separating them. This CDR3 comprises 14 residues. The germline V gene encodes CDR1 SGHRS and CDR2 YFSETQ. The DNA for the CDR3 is TGCGCCAGCAGCCCACCCGGACAGTCGTATGGCTACACCTTC. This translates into CASSPPGQSYGYTF.

CDR3 loop: CASIGDGYSNQPQHF. In DNA, the CDR3 is TGTGCCAGCATCGGGGACGGGTATAGCAATCAGCCCCAGCATTTT. This sequence joins TRBV6-6 and TRBJ1-5, with D possibly TRBD1 on 5 matching bases. The CDR3 is 15 residues long. The ends were cut back, 7 bases at V and 0 bases at J, with 13 bases in the middle. Germline V gene data show CDR1 as MNHNY and CDR2 as SVGAGI (reference sequence).

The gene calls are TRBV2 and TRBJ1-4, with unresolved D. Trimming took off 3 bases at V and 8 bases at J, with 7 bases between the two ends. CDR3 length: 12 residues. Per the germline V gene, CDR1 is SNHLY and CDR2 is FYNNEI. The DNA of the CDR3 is TGTGCCAGCAGTGAGGGGTTAGAAAAACTGTTTTTT. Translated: CASSEGLEKLFF.

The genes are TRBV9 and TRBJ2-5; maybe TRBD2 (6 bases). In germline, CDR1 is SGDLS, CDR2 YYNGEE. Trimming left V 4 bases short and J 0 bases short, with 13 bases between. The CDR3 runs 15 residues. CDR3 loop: CASSTRDLHQETQYF. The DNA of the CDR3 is TGTGCCAGCAGCACGAGGGACTTGCACCAAGAGACCCAGTACTTC.

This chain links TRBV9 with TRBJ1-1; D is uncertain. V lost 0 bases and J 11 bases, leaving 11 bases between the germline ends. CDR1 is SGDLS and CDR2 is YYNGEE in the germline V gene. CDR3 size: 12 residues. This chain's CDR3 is CASSVGQGPAFF. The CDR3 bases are TGTGCCAGCAGCGTAGGACAAGGGCCGGCTTTCTTT. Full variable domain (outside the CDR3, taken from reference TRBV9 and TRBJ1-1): DSGVTQTPKHLITATGQRVTLRCSPRSGDLSVYWYQQSLDQGLQFLIQYYNGEERAKGNILERFSAQQFPDLHSELNLSSLELGDSALYFCASSVGQGPAFFGQGTRLTVV.

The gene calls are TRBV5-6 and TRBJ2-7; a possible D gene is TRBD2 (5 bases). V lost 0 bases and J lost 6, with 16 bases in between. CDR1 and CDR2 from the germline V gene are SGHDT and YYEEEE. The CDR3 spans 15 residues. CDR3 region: CASSLDGVPLVEQYF. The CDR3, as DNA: TGTGCCAGCAGCTTGGACGGGGTCCCCTTGGTCGAGCAGTACTTC.

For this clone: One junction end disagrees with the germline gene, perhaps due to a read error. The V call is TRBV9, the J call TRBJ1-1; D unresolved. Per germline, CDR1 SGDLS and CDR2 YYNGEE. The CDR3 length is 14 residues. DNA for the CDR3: TGTGCCAGCAGCGTAGGTTGGATGAACACTGAAGCTTTCTTC. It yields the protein CASSVGWMNTEAFF.

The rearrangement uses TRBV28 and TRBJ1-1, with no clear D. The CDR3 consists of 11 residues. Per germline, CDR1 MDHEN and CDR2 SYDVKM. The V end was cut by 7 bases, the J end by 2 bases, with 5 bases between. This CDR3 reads CASTENTEAFF. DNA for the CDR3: TGTGCCAGCACCGAAAACACTGAAGCTTTCTTT.